The present T cell receptor (beta chain) was sequenced within a study of technical replicates of blood from a handful of donors. TCRdb's copy holds only in-frame clones and misses some; the assay was immunoSEQ multiplex PCR. The repertoire holds 70,000 to 75,000 clones, with roughly 94% as singletons. V dropped 5 bases and J dropped 6; count of bases not matched to a gene: 16. Germline V gene data show CDR1 as SGHRS and CDR2 as YFSETQ. This CDR3 contains 17 residues. The sequencing input was T cells isolated from PBMCs. J is TRBJ2-1 and V is TRBV5-1; 8 bases map to TRBD1. The source of this sequence is a human donor in good health. CDR3 coding DNA: TGCGCCAGCAGTCAGGGACGAGGACAGGGCGGAGGCAATGAGCAGTTCTTC. Its protein product is CASSQGRGQGGGNEQFF. Combining the CDR3 with reference TRBV5-1 and TRBJ2-1 gives the whole variable domain KAGVTQTPRYLIKTRGQQVTLSCSPISGHRSVSWYQQTPGQGLQFLFEYFSETQRNKGNFPGRFSGRQFSNSRSEMNVSTLELGDSALYLCASSQGRGQGGGNEQFFGPGTRLTVL.